The present entry profiles one TCR beta chain with its context. The data derive from a study of shared clonotypes between healthy human individuals. Sequencing used immunoSEQ multiplex PCR; TCRdb keeps in-frame clones, though not all of them. The data show fewer than 1.6 million clones, 98% seen once. Germline CDR1 GTSNPN, CDR2 SVGIG (reference sequence). The CDR3 runs 14 residues. V was pared by 4 bases and J by 2 bases, with 7 bases of the junction left unmatched. The sequencing input was naive CD4+ T cells sorted from blood. The subset was: CD45RA+ positively selected. The receptor was derived from a man in his thirties or forties in good health. This chain links TRBV30 with TRBJ2-7; TRBD1 agrees at 8 bases. The chain's CDR3 is CAWTSGTGTYEQYF. CDR3 bases: TGTGCCTGGACCTCTGGGACAGGTACCTACGAGCAGTACTTC.